This T cell receptor (beta chain) was captured by sequencing in a study of regulatory T cells in long-lasting Graves disease. General study points: Persistent disease showed a preference for TRBV28, TRBJ1-2 and TRBJ2-5.

Time point here: persistent/refractory GD, antithyroid drugs over 5 years with positive TRAb. Scientists built the TCR library using RNA that was extracted from PBMCs. CDR3-region Arm-PCR and iRepertoire HTBI primers produced the TCR beta libraries. TCRdb redid the calling of the multiplex PCR reads with MiXCR, one entry per CDR3 protein. This sample has about 660,000 distinct CDR3 sequences, with approximately 29% found just once. V trimming: 2 bases; J trimming: 1 base; junction bases outside the gene matches: 4. CDR3 length: 15 residues. The germline V gene has CDR1 PRHDT and CDR2 FYEKMQ (reference sequence). To note about this clonotype: Its antigen is not identified.

This receptor was identified in a female donor with Graves disease. The rearrangement joins TRBV13 to TRBJ1-1; TRBD1 matches 7 bases. This material consisted of peripheral blood mononuclear cells (PBMCs), taken when the disease was refractory, from a patient treated with antithyroid drugs. The CDR3 reads CASSLQGVANTEAFF. CDR3 nucleotides: TGTGCCAGCAGCTTACAGGGGGTAGCGAACACTGAAGCTTTCTTT.